These 32 T cell receptor beta chains came from one sample sequenced in a study of radiotherapy plus CTLA-4 blockade in lung cancer. Assay used: immunoSEQ multiplex PCR; TCRdb lists only in-frame clones, some missing. The data show some 92,000 clones, 82% seen once. This material consisted of peripheral blood, taken from a patient treated with radiotherapy plus ipilimumab. These receptors were obtained from a human donor with non-small cell lung cancer who had a partial response to radiotherapy plus ipilimumab.

The CDR3 DNA follows: TGTGCCAGCAGCTTGGTCGCTAGTACCGAGCAGTACTTC. Residues: CASSLVASTEQYF. The chain links TRBV7-8 to TRBJ2-7; D unresolved. Germline V lookup: CDR1 SGHVS, CDR2 FQNEAQ. V lost 3 bases to trimming and J lost 6 bases, with 12 bases between them. The CDR3 spans 13 residues.

CDR3 sequence: CASSLGGGYEQYF. The DNA for the CDR3 is TGTGCCAGCAGCTTGGGGGGGGGCTACGAGCAGTACTTC. The J gene is TRBJ2-7, the V gene TRBV5-5, with 7 nucleotides matching TRBD2. The CDR3 is 13 residues long. Looked up from germline, CDR1 is SGHKS and CDR2 is YYEKEE (reference sequence). J lost 3 bases, V lost 0 bases, and 0 bases had no gene match.

The chain links TRBV19 to TRBJ1-1; a weak D match, TRBD1 (6 bases). CDR3 length: 14 amino acids. Between the trimmed V and J ends, which lost 7 bases and 5 bases, there was a span of 17 bases. Germline CDR1 reads LNHDA; CDR2 reads SQIVND (reference sequence). CDR3 loop: CASTLGGAQTEAFF. CDR3 DNA sequence: TGTGCCAGTACCCTGGGGGGGGCGCAAACTGAAGCTTTCTTT.

The chain carries TRBV2 and TRBJ2-3, with 14 bases lining up with TRBD2. V shed 4 bases, J shed 5 bases, and the junction held 2 bases outside the gene matches. Germline V gene data show CDR1 as SNHLY and CDR2 as FYNNEI. The CDR3 covers 15 residues. The CDR3 DNA sequence: TGTGCCAGCAGTGGACTAGCGGGAGGGGGAGATACGCAGTATTTT. Its protein is CASSGLAGGGDTQYF.

V usage is TRBV5-1 and J usage is TRBJ2-5; a possible D gene is TRBD2 (5 bases). CDR3 length equals 15 residues. Germline V gives CDR1 SGHRS, CDR2 YFSETQ. V dropped 3 bases and J dropped 1 base, with 13 bases sitting between them. CDR3 nucleotides: TGCGCCAGCAGCTCGTTCACACGGGGCCAAGAGACCCAGTACTTC. The encoded protein is CASSSFTRGQETQYF.

The chain recombines TRBV5-1 with TRBJ2-5, with 11 bases fitting TRBD1. The CDR3 totals 15 residues. Looked up from germline, CDR1 is SGHRS and CDR2 is YFSETQ. V was pared by 4 bases and J by 2 bases, with 4 bases of the junction left unmatched. CDR3 protein: CASSGTGGTQETQYF. The CDR3 nucleotides read TGCGCCAGCAGCGGGACAGGGGGAACTCAAGAGACCCAGTACTTC.

The chain combines TRBV10-3 with TRBJ1-5; 9 bases are shared with TRBD1. This CDR3 has 17 amino acids. The trim removed 2 bases at V and 0 bases at J, leaving 5 bases unmatched. CDR1 and CDR2 from the germline V gene are ENHRY and SYGVKD. CDR3 residues: CAISEGRTGDSNQPQHF. The CDR3 coding sequence is TGTGCCATCAGTGAGGGACGGACAGGGGATAGCAATCAGCCCCAGCATTTT.

The rearrangement links TRBV28 to TRBJ2-7; D may be TRBD1 (6 bases). This CDR3 is 13 amino acids long. Germline V gene data show CDR1 as MDHEN and CDR2 as SYDVKM. V was pared by 5 bases and J by 0 bases, with 8 bases between. The CDR3 nucleotides read TGTGCCAGCAGTCCACAGGGCTCCTACGAGCAGTACTTC. This sequence encodes CASSPQGSYEQYF.

This rearrangement joins TRBV10-3 to TRBJ2-2, with no clear D. Per germline, CDR1 ENHRY and CDR2 SYGVKD. The germline V and J ends were trimmed by 6 bases and 4 bases, with 12 bases remaining between them. The CDR3 consists of 14 residues. The CDR3 loop is CAISPITVTGELFF. The CDR3 nucleotides are TGTGCCATCAGCCCTATTACAGTCACCGGGGAGCTGTTTTTT.

This clone was counted only a few times. The J gene is TRBJ2-3, the V gene TRBV27; 10 bases are shared with TRBD1. Germline assignment: CDR1 MNHEY and CDR2 SMNVEV (reference sequence). This CDR3 contains 20 residues. Trimming took 5 bases from V and 1 from J; bases not matched to a gene: 18. As DNA, the CDR3 is TGTGCCAGCAGTCTGAAGACAGGGGGCTCAACGCCCTTTGGCACAGATACGCAGTATTTT. Translating it yields CASSLKTGGSTPFGTDTQYF.

The J gene is TRBJ2-2, the V gene TRBV11-3; D remains ambiguous. Trimming removed 4 bases at V and 4 bases at J, with 4 bases between. Germline assignment: CDR1 SGHNT and CDR2 YENEEA. The CDR3 totals 12 residues. The CDR3 loop is CASSSRTGELFF. CDR3 sequence (DNA): TGTGCCAGCAGCTCCCGCACCGGGGAGCTGTTTTTT.

The genes are TRBV6-5 and TRBJ1-5; 7 bases align to TRBD1. The CDR3 sequence is 13 residues long. The V and J ends lost 5 bases and 7 bases, in that order; junction bases with no gene match: 5. The germline V gene encodes CDR1 MNHEY and CDR2 SVGAGI. CDR3 in amino acids: CASSETGKQPQHF. Here the CDR3 DNA reads TGTGCCAGCAGTGAGACAGGGAAGCAGCCCCAGCATTTT.

The chain is built from TRBV5-1 and TRBJ2-1, with 8 bases aligning to TRBD2. V lost 5 bases and J lost 2; bases outside the gene matches: 6. This CDR3 is 15 amino acids long. The germline CDR1 and CDR2 sequences are SGHRS and YFSETQ. As DNA, the CDR3 is TGCGCCAGCAGTAGGACTAGCTGGGCCTACAATGAGCAGTTCTTC. This codes for CASSRTSWAYNEQFF. Full variable domain (missing parts from reference TRBV5-1 and TRBJ2-1): KAGVTQTPRYLIKTRGQQVTLSCSPISGHRSVSWYQQTPGQGLQFLFEYFSETQRNKGNFPGRFSGRQFSNSRSEMNVSTLELGDSALYLCASSRTSWAYNEQFFGPGTRLTVL.

The chain uses TRBV7-3 and TRBJ2-1; D unclear. This CDR3 is built from 14 residues. V was shortened by 3 bases and J by 3 bases, with 9 bases between the two germline ends. CDR1 is SGHTA, CDR2 FQGTGA, per germline. The CDR3 DNA follows: TGTGCCAGCAGCTTGGGTCCAGGCTACAATGAGCAGTTCTTC. Translated, it gives CASSLGPGYNEQFF.

The CDR3 loop is CASSSARASYNEQFF. The CDR3 nucleotides read TGTGCCAGCAGTTCGGCGCGGGCATCCTACAATGAGCAGTTCTTC. The rearrangement links TRBV2 to TRBJ2-1; D is possibly TRBD2 (5 bases). Trimming removed 5 bases at V and 1 base at J, with 12 bases between. CDR1 SNHLY and CDR2 FYNNEI come from the germline V gene. The CDR3 totals 15 residues.

The DNA of the CDR3 is TGCGCCAGCAGCTTTCCACAGGGGGACGAGACCCAGTACTTC. Its protein is CASSFPQGDETQYF. The rearrangement uses TRBV5-1 and TRBJ2-5; TRBD1 matches 8 bases. Germline V CDR1 and CDR2: SGHRS, YFSETQ. This CDR3 contains 14 residues. With V trimmed by 2 bases and J by 5 bases, 5 bases remained unmatched.

CDR3 coding DNA: TGTGCCAGCGACGCGGACAGTGTACCTCGGTGGGACTATGGCTACACCTTC. This codes for CASDADSVPRWDYGYTF. This rearrangement joins TRBV21-1 to TRBJ1-2; the table's D call, TRBD1, was not checked against the DNA. TRBV21-1 is designated a pseudogene. The CDR3 is 17 residues long.

V gene TRBV28 combines with J gene TRBJ1-4; tentative D call: TRBD1 (5 bases). Between the trimmed V and J ends, which lost 8 bases and 4 bases, there was a span of 14 bases. The CDR3 is 14 amino acids. The germline CDR1 and CDR2 sequences are MDHEN and SYDVKM. The CDR3 nucleotides read TGTGCCAGCGACGAGGGGCGGGATAATGAAAAACTGTTTTTT. Its translation is CASDEGRDNEKLFF.

The CDR3 spells CASSPRTTSFLGELFF. CDR3 DNA: TGTGCCAGCAGCCCACGTACGACTAGCTTTTTAGGGGAGCTGTTTTTT. The genes are TRBV27 and TRBJ2-2, with 7 bases identical to TRBD2. V trimming: 6 bases; J trimming: 8 bases; junction bases outside the gene matches: 15. The CDR3 consists of 16 residues. CDR1 is MNHEY and CDR2 is SMNVEV in the germline V gene (reference sequence).

V and J are TRBV29-1 and TRBJ2-7; 12 bases fit TRBD1. Trimming at V came to 7 bases and at J to 6 bases, leaving 7 bases not matched to a gene. This CDR3 contains 13 residues. The V gene's germline CDR1 is SQVTM and CDR2 ANQGSEA. CDR3 region: CSAYGTGGSEQYF. The CDR3 nucleotides are TGCAGCGCTTACGGGACAGGGGGCTCCGAGCAGTACTTC.

The chain employs TRBV5-5 and TRBJ2-7; D is perhaps TRBD1 (6 bases). V dropped 4 bases and J dropped 4 bases, with 15 bases sitting between them. This CDR3 has 14 amino acids. Germline V gives CDR1 SGHKS, CDR2 YYEKEE (reference sequence). The CDR3 loop reads CASSPGTREYEQYF. The CDR3 nucleotides read TGTGCCAGCAGCCCCGGGACACGAGAGTACGAGCAGTACTTC.

There are a few counts of this clone. This chain uses TRBV2 with TRBJ1-1, with unresolved D. The CDR3 loop spans 13 amino acids. Germline V gene lookup returns CDR1 SNHLY and CDR2 FYNNEI. V was trimmed by 2 bases and J by 4 bases, leaving 8 bases between them. The CDR3, as DNA: TGTGCCAGCAGTGAATGGCAGTCCACTGAAGCTTTCTTT. Translating gives CASSEWQSTEAFF. Full variable domain (outside the CDR3, taken from reference TRBV2 and TRBJ1-1): EPEVTQTPSHQVTQMGQEVILRCVPISNHLYFYWYRQILGQKVEFLVSFYNNEISEKSEIFDDQFSVERPDGSNFTLKIRSTKLEDSAMYFCASSEWQSTEAFFGQGTRLTVV.

This chain links TRBV19 with TRBJ1-6; D perhaps matches TRBD1 (6 bases). Between the trimmed V and J ends, which lost 3 bases and 9 bases, there was a span of 6 bases. CDR3 length: 12 residues. Germline lookup yields CDR1 LNHDA and CDR2 SQIVND (reference sequence). CDR3 in amino acids: CASSIRGSPLHF. The CDR3, as DNA: TGTGCCAGTAGTATCAGGGGTTCACCCCTCCACTTT. The full variable domain, completed using reference TRBV19 and TRBJ1-6, is DGGITQSPKYLFRKEGQNVTLSCEQNLNHDAMYWYRQDPGQGLRLIYYSQIVNDFQKGDIAEGYSVSREKKESFPLTVTSAQKNPTAFYLCASSIRGSPLHFGNGTRLTVT.

This chain uses TRBV5-4 with TRBJ2-5; 9 nucleotides align to TRBD2. With 2 bases clipped from V and 3 bases from J, the junction kept 2 bases outside the gene matches. The CDR3 has 14 amino acids. Per germline, CDR1 SGHNT and CDR2 YYREEE (reference sequence). The CDR3 nucleotides read TGTGCCAGCAGCTTCTCTAGCGGGAAAGAGACCCAGTACTTC. This encodes CASSFSSGKETQYF. The full variable domain, completed using reference TRBV5-4 and TRBJ2-5, is ETGVTQSPTHLIKTRGQQVTLRCSSQSGHNTVSWYQQALGQGPQFIFQYYREEENGRGNFPPRFSGLQFPNYSSELNVNALELDDSALYLCASSFSSGKETQYFGPGTRLLVL.

V is TRBV4-1 and J is TRBJ2-5; 12 bases fit TRBD2. The DNA matches TRBJ2-7 better at its end, which makes the J call doubtful. The CDR3 has 14 amino acids. The germline CDR1 and CDR2 sequences are MGHRA and YSYEKL. CDR3 nucleotides: TGCGCCAGCAGCCAGCTAGCGGGAGGGTTCGAGCAGTACTTC. Translated: CASSQLAGGFEQYF.

The CDR3 here is CASSLEGLSGNEQFF. The DNA for the CDR3 is TGTGCCAGCAGCTTAGAGGGACTCTCAGGCAATGAGCAGTTCTTC. J is TRBJ2-1 and V is TRBV11-3, with TRBD2 as a possible D gene (6 bases). The germline CDR1 and CDR2 sequences are SGHNT and YENEEA. The CDR3 loop spans 15 amino acids. V was cut by 0 bases and J by 6 bases, with 12 bases left in between.

The V call is TRBV19, the J call TRBJ2-5; TRBD2 aligns across 13 bases. The CDR3 has 21 residues. Germline V gene lookup returns CDR1 LNHDA and CDR2 SQIVND (reference sequence). Trimming removed 6 bases from V and 4 bases from J; junction bases left unmatched: 23. As DNA, the CDR3 is TGTGCCAGTAGGGGTGCCGCCGGGACTAGCGGGACTACGCCCTCCTCAGAGACCCAGTACTTC. Protein product: CASRGAAGTSGTTPSSETQYF.

The V call is TRBV6-5, the J call TRBJ1-4, with D unclear. Looked up from germline, CDR1 is MNHEY and CDR2 is SVGAGI. V dropped 3 bases and J dropped 3 bases, with 11 bases sitting between them. The CDR3 has 15 amino acids. Written as DNA, the CDR3 is TGTGCCAGCAGTTATATTGGTCGGTCTAATGAAAAACTGTTTTTT. Its translation is CASSYIGRSNEKLFF.

V usage is TRBV4-2 and J usage is TRBJ1-4; the match to TRBD1 covers 10 bases. The CDR3 covers 15 residues. V lost 1 base, J lost 8 bases, and 4 bases stayed unmatched. The germline V gene has CDR1 LGHNA and CDR2 YNFKEQ. The CDR3 DNA is TGTGCCAGCAGCCAAGGAGGGGACAGGGGCGAAAAACTGTTTTTT. It encodes CASSQGGDRGEKLFF.

This sequence joins TRBV27 and TRBJ2-7, with unresolved D. V was cut by 2 bases and J by 6 bases, with 14 bases left in between. The CDR3 runs 14 residues. Germline values: CDR1 MNHEY, CDR2 SMNVEV (reference sequence). CDR3 in amino acids: CASSLIGSSAEQYF. CDR3 nucleotide sequence: TGTGCCAGCAGTTTAATTGGCAGTTCCGCCGAGCAGTACTTC.

The V and J genes are TRBV9 and TRBJ2-3, with 7 bases that match TRBD2. V lost 0 bases to trimming and J lost 0 bases; unmatched junction nucleotides: 7. Germline V gene lookup returns CDR1 SGDLS and CDR2 YYNGEE. The CDR3 totals 17 residues. The CDR3 loop reads CASSVALGGRSTDTQYF. The DNA of the CDR3 is TGTGCCAGCAGCGTAGCCCTGGGCGGGAGAAGCACAGATACGCAGTATTTT.

This rearrangement joins TRBV11-2 to TRBJ2-6, with TRBD1 matching 8 bases. This CDR3 contains 18 residues. Per the germline V gene, CDR1 is SGHAT and CDR2 is FQNNGV. The V gene end was trimmed by 5 bases and the J gene end by 0 bases; junction bases not matched to a gene: 9. CDR3 sequence: CASSRIDRGLSGANVLTF. The DNA of the CDR3 is TGTGCCAGCAGCCGAATCGACAGGGGCCTCTCTGGGGCCAACGTCCTGACTTTC.